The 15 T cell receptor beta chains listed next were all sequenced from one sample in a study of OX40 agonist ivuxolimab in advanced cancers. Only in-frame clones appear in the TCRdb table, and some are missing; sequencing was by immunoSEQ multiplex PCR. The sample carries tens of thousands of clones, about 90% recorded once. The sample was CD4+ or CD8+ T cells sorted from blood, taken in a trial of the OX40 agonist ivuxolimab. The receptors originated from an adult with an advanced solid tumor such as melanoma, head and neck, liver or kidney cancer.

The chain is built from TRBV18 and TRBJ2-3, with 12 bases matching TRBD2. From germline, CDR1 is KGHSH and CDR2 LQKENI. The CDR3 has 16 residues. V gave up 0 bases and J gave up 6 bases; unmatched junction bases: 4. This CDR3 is CASSPPRGLAGDTQYF. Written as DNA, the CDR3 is TGTGCCAGCTCACCACCACGTGGACTAGCGGGGGATACGCAGTATTTT.

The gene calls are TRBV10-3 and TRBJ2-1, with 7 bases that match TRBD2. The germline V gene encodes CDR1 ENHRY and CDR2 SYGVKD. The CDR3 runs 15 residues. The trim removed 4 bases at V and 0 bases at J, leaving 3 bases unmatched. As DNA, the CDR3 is TGTGCCATCAGTGCACTAGCGAGCTCCTACAATGAGCAGTTCTTC. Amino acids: CAISALASSYNEQFF.

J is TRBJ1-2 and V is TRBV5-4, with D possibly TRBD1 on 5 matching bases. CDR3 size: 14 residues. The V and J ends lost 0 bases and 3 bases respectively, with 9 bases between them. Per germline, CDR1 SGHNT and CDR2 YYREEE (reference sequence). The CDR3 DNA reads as TGTGCCAGCAGCTTGGAACCCAGGGACTATGGCTACACCTTC. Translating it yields CASSLEPRDYGYTF.

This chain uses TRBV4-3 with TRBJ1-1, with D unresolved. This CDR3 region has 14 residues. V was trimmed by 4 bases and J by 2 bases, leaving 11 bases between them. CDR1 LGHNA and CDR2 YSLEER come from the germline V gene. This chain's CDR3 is CASSRSFSNTEAFF. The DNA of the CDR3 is TGCGCCAGCAGCCGATCTTTCTCTAACACTGAAGCTTTCTTT.

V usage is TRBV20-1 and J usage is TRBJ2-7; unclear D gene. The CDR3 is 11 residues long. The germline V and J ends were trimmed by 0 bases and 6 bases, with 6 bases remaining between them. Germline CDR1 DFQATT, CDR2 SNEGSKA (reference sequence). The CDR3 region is CSARELGEQYF. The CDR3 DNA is TGCAGTGCTAGAGAGTTGGGCGAGCAGTACTTC.

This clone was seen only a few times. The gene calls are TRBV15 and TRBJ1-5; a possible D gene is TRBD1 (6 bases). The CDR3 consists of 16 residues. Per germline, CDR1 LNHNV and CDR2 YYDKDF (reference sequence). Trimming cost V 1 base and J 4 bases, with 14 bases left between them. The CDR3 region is CATSRVGGRWNQPQHF. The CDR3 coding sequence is TGTGCCACCAGCAGAGTAGGGGGGCGGTGGAATCAGCCCCAGCATTTT.

CDR3 protein: CASSQGGGRNTEAFF. For the CDR3, the DNA is TGCGCCAGCAGCCAAGGTGGGGGTCGGAACACTGAAGCTTTCTTT. The chain uses TRBV4-3 and TRBJ1-1; D might be TRBD1 (5 bases). CDR3 length equals 15 residues. Per the germline V gene, CDR1 is LGHNA and CDR2 is YSLEER. V was cut by 1 base and J by 1 base, with 10 bases left in between.

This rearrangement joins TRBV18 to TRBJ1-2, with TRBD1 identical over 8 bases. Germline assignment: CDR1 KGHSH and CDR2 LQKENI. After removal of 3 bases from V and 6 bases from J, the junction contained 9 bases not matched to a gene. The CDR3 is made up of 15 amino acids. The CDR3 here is CASSPSQGAMDGYTF. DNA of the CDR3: TGTGCCAGCTCACCTAGTCAGGGGGCGATGGATGGCTACACCTTC.

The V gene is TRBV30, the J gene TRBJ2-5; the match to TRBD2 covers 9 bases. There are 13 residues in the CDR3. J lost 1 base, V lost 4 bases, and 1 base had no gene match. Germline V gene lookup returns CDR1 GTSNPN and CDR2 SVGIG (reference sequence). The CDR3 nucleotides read TGTGCCTGGACTAGCGGGGCCCAAGAGACCCAGTACTTC. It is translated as CAWTSGAQETQYF.

The CDR3 DNA reads TGTGCCACCAGCAGAGATCCGGACAATGAGCAGTTCTTC. This gives the protein CATSRDPDNEQFF. The chain joins TRBV15 to TRBJ2-1; D is ambiguous. The CDR3 covers 13 residues. With 0 bases removed from V and 5 bases from J, the gap between germline ends came to 5 bases. CDR1 is LNHNV, CDR2 YYDKDF, per germline (reference sequence).

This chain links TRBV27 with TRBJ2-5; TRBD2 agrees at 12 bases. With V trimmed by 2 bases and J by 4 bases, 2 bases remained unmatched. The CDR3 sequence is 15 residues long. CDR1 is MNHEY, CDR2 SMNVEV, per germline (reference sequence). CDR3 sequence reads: CASSLLAGGRETQYF. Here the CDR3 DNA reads TGTGCCAGCAGTTTACTAGCGGGAGGGCGAGAGACCCAGTACTTC.

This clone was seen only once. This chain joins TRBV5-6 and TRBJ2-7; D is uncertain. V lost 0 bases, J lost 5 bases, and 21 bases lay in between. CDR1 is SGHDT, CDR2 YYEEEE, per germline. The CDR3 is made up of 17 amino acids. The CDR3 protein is CASSLARLGYRPHEQYF. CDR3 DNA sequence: TGTGCCAGCAGCTTGGCTCGTCTGGGGTACCGCCCACACGAGCAGTACTTC.

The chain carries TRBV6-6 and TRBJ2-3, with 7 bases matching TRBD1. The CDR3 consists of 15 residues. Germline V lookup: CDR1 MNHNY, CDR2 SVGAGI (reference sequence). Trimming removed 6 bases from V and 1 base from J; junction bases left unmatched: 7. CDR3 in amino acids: CASRRPQGGTDTQYF. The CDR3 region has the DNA TGTGCCAGCAGGAGACCGCAGGGGGGCACAGATACGCAGTATTTT.

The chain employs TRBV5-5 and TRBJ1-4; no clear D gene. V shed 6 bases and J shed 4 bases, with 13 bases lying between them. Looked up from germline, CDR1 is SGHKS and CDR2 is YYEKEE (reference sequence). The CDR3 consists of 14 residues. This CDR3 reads CASKMNRDNEKLFF. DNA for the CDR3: TGTGCCAGCAAGATGAACAGAGATAATGAAAAACTGTTTTTT.

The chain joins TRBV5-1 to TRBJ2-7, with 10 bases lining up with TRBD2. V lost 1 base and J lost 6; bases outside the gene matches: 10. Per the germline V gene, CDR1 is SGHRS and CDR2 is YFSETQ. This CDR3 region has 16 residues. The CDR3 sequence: CASSLFWASGGLEQYF. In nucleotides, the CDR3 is TGCGCCAGCAGCTTGTTCTGGGCTAGCGGGGGCCTCGAGCAGTACTTC.